The clone carrying this TCR beta chain turned up a few times. The sample belongs to a study of blood T cells in healthy people across ages. Trimming shortened V by 1 base and J by 2 bases, and 9 bases separated the two germline ends. CDR3 size: 15 residues. Looked up from germline, CDR1 is SGHTA and CDR2 is FQGNSA. Next came a second PCR, run for roughly 7 to 12 cycles, which used a sample-barcoded 5' primer along with a J-beta primer mix. Via MiXCR, TCRdb re-called the 5' RACE reads, giving one row per CDR3 protein. This table has 800,000 to 1,300,000 distinct CDR3 sequences, approximately 25% appearing once. This sample was also put to use in a study of T cells of mothers and their children.

The source of this sequence is a girl aged 2 to 9 in good health. The source material was blood. The chain links TRBV7-2 to TRBJ1-5; the D gene is possibly TRBD1 (6 bases). DNA for the CDR3: TGTGCCAGCAGCTTAGTGGGGGCGGGCAATCAGCCCCAGCATTTT. It specifies CASSLVGAGNQPQHF.